These 11 T cell receptor beta chains share one sample of origin, sequenced in a study of T cell responses to AZD1222 COVID-19 vaccine. Clones were read by immunoSEQ multiplex PCR, and TCRdb kept only the in-frame ones, dropping some. The data show about 110,000 clones, about 95% seen once. The starting material was peripheral blood, obtained 28 days after the second AZD1222 dose. The origin of the receptors is an adult who received the AZD1222 COVID-19 vaccine.

J is TRBJ1-2 and V is TRBV10-2, with 9 bases fitting TRBD1. Per the germline V gene, CDR1 is WSHSY and CDR2 is SAAADI. Trimming cost V 3 bases and J 6 bases; bases outside gene matches: 11. CDR3 size: 16 residues. CDR3 sequence reads: CASSESKQGAGHGYTF. The CDR3, as DNA: TGCGCCAGCAGTGAATCTAAACAGGGGGCAGGCCATGGCTACACCTTC.

V gene TRBV7-2 combines with J gene TRBJ1-6; D possibly corresponds to TRBD1 (5 bases). The V and J ends lost 1 base and 7 bases respectively, with 8 bases between them. The CDR3 covers 14 residues. Germline V lookup: CDR1 SGHTA, CDR2 FQGNSA. The CDR3 here is CASSLEGYNSPLHF. The CDR3 DNA follows: TGTGCCAGCAGCTTAGAGGGGTACAATTCACCCCTCCACTTT. Supplemented by reference TRBV7-2 and TRBJ1-6, the full variable domain reads GAGVSQSPSNKVTEKGKDVELRCDPISGHTALYWYRQSLGQGLEFLIYFQGNSAPDKSGLPSDRFSAERTGGSVSTLTIQRTQQEDSAVYLCASSLEGYNSPLHFGNGTRLTVT.

V and J are TRBV20-1 and TRBJ2-3, with 12 bases identical to TRBD2. Trimming removed 3 bases from V and 2 bases from J; junction bases left unmatched: 3. The germline V gene has CDR1 DFQATT and CDR2 SNEGSKA (reference sequence). The CDR3 extends over 15 amino acids. The CDR3 protein is CSASRTSGTTDTQYF. In DNA form, the CDR3 reads TGCAGTGCTAGTAGGACTAGCGGGACCACAGATACGCAGTATTTT.

The J gene is TRBJ1-6, the V gene TRBV5-1; D is possibly TRBD1 (5 bases). The CDR3 loop spans 14 amino acids. Between the trimmed V and J ends, which lost 3 bases and 10 bases, there was a span of 14 bases. Germline V CDR1 and CDR2: SGHRS, YFSETQ. The CDR3 region has the DNA TGCGCCAGCAGCTCGGGACGGGATGTGTCACCCCTCCACTTT. Protein product: CASSSGRDVSPLHF.

The chain joins TRBV7-9 to TRBJ1-1, with 9 positions matching TRBD1. This CDR3 contains 15 residues. Germline values: CDR1 SEHNR, CDR2 FQNEAQ (reference sequence). J was trimmed by 5 bases and V by 5 bases; bases with no gene match: 9. In DNA form, the CDR3 reads TGTGCCAGCAGCCCTTTGAGACAGGGGGGAACTGAAGCTTTCTTT. Its protein product is CASSPLRQGGTEAFF.

The rearrangement joins TRBV19 to TRBJ1-2; TRBD1 agrees at 9 bases. The CDR3 spans 17 residues. Germline CDR1 reads LNHDA; CDR2 reads SQIVND (reference sequence). V gave up 7 bases and J gave up 4 bases; unmatched junction bases: 16. As DNA, the CDR3 is TGTGCCAGTACAGTGGGAGGACAGGGGCGAAACTTCTATGGCTACACCTTC. Amino acids: CASTVGGQGRNFYGYTF.

This clone occurred once. The gene calls are TRBV5-4 and TRBJ2-5, with TRBD1 matching 8 bases. V dropped 3 bases and J dropped 4; count of bases not matched to a gene: 5. The germline gives CDR1 SGHNT, CDR2 YYREEE (reference sequence). CDR3 size: 14 residues. As DNA, the CDR3 is TGTGCCAGCAGCTCGCAGGGGGCTAGAGAGACCCAGTACTTC. The encoded protein is CASSSQGARETQYF.

This clone was seen only once. The chain couples TRBV10-3 to TRBJ1-2; D is perhaps TRBD1 (6 bases). Germline assignment: CDR1 ENHRY and CDR2 SYGVKD. The CDR3 consists of 13 residues. V was clipped by 6 bases and J by 8 bases, with 16 bases between them. CDR3 region: CAISFRQAEGYTF. In nucleotides, the CDR3 is TGTGCCATCAGCTTCCGACAGGCTGAAGGCTACACCTTC.

The chain carries TRBV27 and TRBJ2-2; 7 bases match TRBD2. CDR3 length: 16 residues. V was clipped by 4 bases and J by 5 bases; unmatched bases: 10. Germline V gene sequence: CDR1 MNHEY, CDR2 SMNVEV (reference sequence). Here the CDR3 reads CASSSPRGRVTGELFF. The CDR3 DNA sequence: TGTGCCAGCAGTTCCCCCCGTGGGAGGGTAACCGGGGAGCTGTTTTTT.

The chain recombines TRBV10-2 with TRBJ2-7; D unresolved. V was cut by 5 bases and J by 0 bases, with 11 bases left in between. This CDR3 contains 14 residues. Germline CDR1 WSHSY, CDR2 SAAADI. CDR3 sequence reads: CASSRVMSSYEQYF. CDR3 sequence (DNA): TGCGCCAGCAGTAGAGTTATGAGCTCCTACGAGCAGTACTTC.

The chain couples TRBV10-3 to TRBJ2-3; 8 positions agree with TRBD1. Germline lookup yields CDR1 ENHRY and CDR2 SYGVKD. The CDR3 has 14 residues. With 6 bases clipped from V and 0 bases from J, the junction kept 2 bases outside the gene matches. CDR3 coding DNA: TGTGCCATCAGGGGGACAGGTAGCACAGATACGCAGTATTTT. It translates to CAIRGTGSTDTQYF.